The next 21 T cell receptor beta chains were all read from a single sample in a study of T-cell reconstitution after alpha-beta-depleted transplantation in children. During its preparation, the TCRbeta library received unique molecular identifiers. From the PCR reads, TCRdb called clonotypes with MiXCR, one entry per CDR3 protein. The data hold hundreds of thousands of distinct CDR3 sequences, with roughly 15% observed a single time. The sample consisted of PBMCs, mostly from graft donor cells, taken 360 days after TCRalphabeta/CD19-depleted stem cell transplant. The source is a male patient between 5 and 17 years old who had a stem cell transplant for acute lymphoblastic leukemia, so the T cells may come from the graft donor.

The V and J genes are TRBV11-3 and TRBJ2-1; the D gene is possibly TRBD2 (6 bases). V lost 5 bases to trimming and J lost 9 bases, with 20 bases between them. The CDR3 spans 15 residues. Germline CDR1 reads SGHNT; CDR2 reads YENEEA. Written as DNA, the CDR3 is TGTGCCAGCAGCGCGCTAGTGGGGGTCGGGGGTGAGCAGTTCTTC. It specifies CASSALVGVGGEQFF. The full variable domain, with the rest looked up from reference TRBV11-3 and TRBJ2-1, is EAGVVQSPRYKIIEKKQPVAFWCNPISGHNTLYWYLQNLGQGPELLIRYENEEAVDDSQLPKDRFSAERLKGVDSTLKIQPAELGDSAVYLCASSALVGVGGEQFFGPGTRLTVL.

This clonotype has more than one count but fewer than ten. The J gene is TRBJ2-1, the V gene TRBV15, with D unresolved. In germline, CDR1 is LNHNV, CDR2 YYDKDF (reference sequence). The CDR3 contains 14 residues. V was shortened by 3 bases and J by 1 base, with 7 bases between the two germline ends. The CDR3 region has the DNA TGTGCCACCAGCAGTCGAACTTCCTACAATGAGCAGTTCTTC. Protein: CATSSRTSYNEQFF.

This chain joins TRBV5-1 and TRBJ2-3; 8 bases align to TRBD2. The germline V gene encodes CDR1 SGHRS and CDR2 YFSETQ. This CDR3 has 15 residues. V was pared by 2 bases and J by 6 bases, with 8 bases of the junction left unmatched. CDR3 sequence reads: CASSFREGQKDTQYF. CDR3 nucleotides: TGCGCCAGCAGCTTTCGGGAGGGCCAAAAGGATACGCAGTATTTT.

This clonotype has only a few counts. CDR3 in DNA: TGTGCCACCAGCCCATCTACAGGGGGGACCTACGAGCAGTACTTC. Protein product: CATSPSTGGTYEQYF. The chain couples TRBV15 to TRBJ2-7; the match to TRBD1 covers 8 bases. Germline V lookup: CDR1 LNHNV, CDR2 YYDKDF (reference sequence). J gave up 2 bases and V 5 bases, and 8 bases lay outside the gene matches. The CDR3 length is 15 residues. Full variable domain (outside the CDR3, taken from reference TRBV15 and TRBJ2-7): DAMVIQNPRYQVTQFGKPVTLSCSQTLNHNVMYWYQQKSSQAPKLLFHYYDKDFNNEADTPDNFQSRRPNTSFCFLDIRSPGLGDTAMYLCATSPSTGGTYEQYFGPGTRLTVT.

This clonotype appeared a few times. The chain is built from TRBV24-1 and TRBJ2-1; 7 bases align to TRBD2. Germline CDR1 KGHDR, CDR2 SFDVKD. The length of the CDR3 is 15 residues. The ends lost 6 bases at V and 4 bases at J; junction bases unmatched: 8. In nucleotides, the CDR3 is TGTGCCACCAGTCTGGCGGGAGCGAAGTACAATGAGCAGTTCTTC. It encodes CATSLAGAKYNEQFF.

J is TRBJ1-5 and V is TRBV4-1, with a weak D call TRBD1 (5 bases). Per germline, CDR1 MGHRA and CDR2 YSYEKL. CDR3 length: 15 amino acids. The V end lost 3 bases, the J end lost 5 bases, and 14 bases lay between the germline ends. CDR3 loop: CASSQAGQGYQPQHF. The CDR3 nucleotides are TGCGCCAGCAGCCAGGCGGGGCAGGGCTATCAGCCCCAGCATTTT.

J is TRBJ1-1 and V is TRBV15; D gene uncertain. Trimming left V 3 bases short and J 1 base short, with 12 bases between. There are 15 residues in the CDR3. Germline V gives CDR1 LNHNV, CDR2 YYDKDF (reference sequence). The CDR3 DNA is TGTGCCACCAGCAGGGAATTAACTTGGAACACTGAAGCTTTCTTT. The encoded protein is CATSRELTWNTEAFF.

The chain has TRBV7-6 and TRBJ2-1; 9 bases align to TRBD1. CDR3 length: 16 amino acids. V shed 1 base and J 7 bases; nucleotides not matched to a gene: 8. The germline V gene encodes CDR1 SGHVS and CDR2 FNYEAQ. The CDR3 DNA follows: TGTGCCAGCAGCTTAGGAAGGACAGGGGTAGGGAATGAGCAGTTCTTC. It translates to CASSLGRTGVGNEQFF.

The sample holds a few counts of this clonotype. The CDR3 DNA reads as TGTGCTAGTGGTTTGGTGCCACGGAGGGGACAGGGGAAGACTAGCGACCTCCAAGAGACCCAGTACTTC. This translates into CASGLVPRRGQGKTSDLQETQYF. The rearrangement links TRBV12-5 to TRBJ2-5; the match to TRBD1 covers 10 bases. With 0 bases clipped from V and 1 base from J, the junction kept 23 bases outside the gene matches. Germline V gives CDR1 LGHNT, CDR2 FRNRAP. CDR3 length equals 23 residues. The full variable domain, its missing parts supplied by reference TRBV12-5 and TRBJ2-5, is DARVTQTPRHKVTEMGQEVTMRCQPILGHNTVFWYRQTMMQGLELLAYFRNRAPLDDSGMPKDRFSAEMPDATLATLKIQPSEPRDSAVYFCASGLVPRRGQGKTSDLQETQYFGPGTRLLVL.

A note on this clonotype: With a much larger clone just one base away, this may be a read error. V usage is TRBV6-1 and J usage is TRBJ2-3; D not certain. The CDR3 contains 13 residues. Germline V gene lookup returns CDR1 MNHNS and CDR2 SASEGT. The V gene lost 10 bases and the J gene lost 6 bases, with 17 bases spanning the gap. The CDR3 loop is CAIRPARWDTQYF. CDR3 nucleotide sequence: TGTGCCATCAGGCCCGCTAGGTGGGATACGCAGTATTTT.

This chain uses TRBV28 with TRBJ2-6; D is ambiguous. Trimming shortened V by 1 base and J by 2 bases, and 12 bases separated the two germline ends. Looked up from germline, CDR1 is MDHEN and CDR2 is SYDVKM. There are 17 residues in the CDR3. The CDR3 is CASSLFYTRAGANVLTF. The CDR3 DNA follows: TGTGCCAGCAGTTTATTTTACACCCGGGCTGGGGCCAACGTCCTGACTTTC.

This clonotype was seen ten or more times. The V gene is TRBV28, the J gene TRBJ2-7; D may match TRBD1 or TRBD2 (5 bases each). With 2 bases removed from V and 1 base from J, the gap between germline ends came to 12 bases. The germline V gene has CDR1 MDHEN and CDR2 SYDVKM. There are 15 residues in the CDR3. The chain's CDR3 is CASSLPGTVSYEQYF. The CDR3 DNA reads TGTGCCAGCAGTTTACCAGGGACCGTTTCCTACGAGCAGTACTTC.

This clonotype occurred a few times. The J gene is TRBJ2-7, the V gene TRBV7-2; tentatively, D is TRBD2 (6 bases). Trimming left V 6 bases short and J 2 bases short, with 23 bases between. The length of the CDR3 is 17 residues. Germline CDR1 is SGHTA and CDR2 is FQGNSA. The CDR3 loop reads CASRGGRRSLKPYEQYF. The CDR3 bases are TGTGCCAGCAGGGGGGGACGGAGATCCCTGAAGCCCTACGAGCAGTACTTC.

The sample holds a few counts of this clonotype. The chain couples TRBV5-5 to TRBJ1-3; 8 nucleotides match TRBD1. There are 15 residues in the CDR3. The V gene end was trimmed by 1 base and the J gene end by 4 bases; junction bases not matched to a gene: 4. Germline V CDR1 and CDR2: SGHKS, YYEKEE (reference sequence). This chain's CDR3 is CASSLQGARGNTIYF. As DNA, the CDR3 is TGTGCCAGCAGCTTGCAGGGGGCCAGGGGAAACACCATATATTTT.

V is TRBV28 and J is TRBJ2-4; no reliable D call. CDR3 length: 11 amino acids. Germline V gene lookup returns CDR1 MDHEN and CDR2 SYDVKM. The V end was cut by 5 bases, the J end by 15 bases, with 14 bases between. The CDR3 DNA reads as TGTGCCAGCAGTACGACCTTCCCCCGGTACTTC. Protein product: CASSTTFPRYF.

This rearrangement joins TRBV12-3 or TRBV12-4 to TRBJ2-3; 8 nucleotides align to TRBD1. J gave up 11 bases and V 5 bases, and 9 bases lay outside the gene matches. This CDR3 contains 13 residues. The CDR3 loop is CASSPTGGRLQYF. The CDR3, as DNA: TGTGCCAGCAGTCCAACAGGGGGTAGGTTGCAGTATTTT.

CDR3 loop: CSVEGATSGRFSTDTQYF. The CDR3 DNA sequence: TGCAGCGTTGAAGGGGCAACTAGCGGGAGATTTAGCACAGATACGCAGTATTTT. The chain combines TRBV29-1 with TRBJ2-3; 11 bases agree with TRBD2. The CDR3 sequence is 18 residues long. Germline V lookup: CDR1 SQVTM, CDR2 ANQGSEA. The trim removed 1 base at V and 0 bases at J, leaving 9 bases unmatched.

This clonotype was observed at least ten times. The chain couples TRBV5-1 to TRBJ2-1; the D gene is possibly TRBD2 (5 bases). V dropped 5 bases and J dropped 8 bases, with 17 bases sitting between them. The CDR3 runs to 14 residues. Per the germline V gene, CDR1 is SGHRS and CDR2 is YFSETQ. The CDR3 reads CASRPYLSGDEQFF. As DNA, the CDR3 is TGCGCCAGCAGACCGTATTTGTCCGGGGATGAGCAGTTCTTC.

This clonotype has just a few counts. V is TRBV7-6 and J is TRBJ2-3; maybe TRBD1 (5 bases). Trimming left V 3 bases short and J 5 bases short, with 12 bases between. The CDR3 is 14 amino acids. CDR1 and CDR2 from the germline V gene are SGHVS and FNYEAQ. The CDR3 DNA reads TGTGCCAGCAGCTTCACCAGGGCCGGAGATACGCAGTATTTT. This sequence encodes CASSFTRAGDTQYF.

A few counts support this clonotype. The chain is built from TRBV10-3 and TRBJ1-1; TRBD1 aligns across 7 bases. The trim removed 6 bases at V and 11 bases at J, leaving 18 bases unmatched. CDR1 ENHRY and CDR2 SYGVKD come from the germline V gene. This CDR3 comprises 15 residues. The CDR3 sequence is CAISTLWGQSMKAFF. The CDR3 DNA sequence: TGTGCCATCAGCACGCTTTGGGGACAGTCAATGAAGGCTTTCTTT.

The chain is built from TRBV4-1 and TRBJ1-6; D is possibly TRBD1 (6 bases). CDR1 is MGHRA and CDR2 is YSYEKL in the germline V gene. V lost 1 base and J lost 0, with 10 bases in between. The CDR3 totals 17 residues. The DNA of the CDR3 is TGCGCCAGCAGCCAAGGAAGGGGGGGCTCCTATAATTCACCCCTCCACTTT. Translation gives CASSQGRGGSYNSPLHF.